What follows are 24 T cell receptor beta chains derived from one specimen sequenced in a study of T cell responses to AZD1222 COVID-19 vaccine. Using immunoSEQ multiplex PCR, the repertoire was profiled, and TCRdb retains in-frame clones only, with some absent. The data hold around 120,000 clones, with 90% observed a single time. The material was peripheral blood, obtained on day 0 of AZD1222 vaccination. These receptors came from an adult in good health.

CDR3 DNA sequence: TGTGCCAGCACCTTACCCCAAGACACTGAAGCTTTCTTT. Protein sequence: CASTLPQDTEAFF. This chain links TRBV28 with TRBJ1-1; D ambiguous. V shed 7 bases and J shed 3 bases, with 12 bases lying between them. The germline gives CDR1 MDHEN, CDR2 SYDVKM. This CDR3 spans 13 amino acids.

This chain links TRBV3-1 (or the pseudogene TRBV3-2) with TRBJ2-5, with 9 nucleotides matching TRBD2. The CDR3 is 13 amino acids. The trim removed 1 base at V and 9 bases at J, leaving 3 bases unmatched. Germline lookup yields CDR1 LGHDT and CDR2 YNNKEL (reference sequence). DNA of the CDR3: TGTGCCAGCAGCCAAGTGGCGGGAGGGCCCCAGTACTTC. Amino acid sequence: CASSQVAGGPQYF.

On this clone: The junction differs from germline at one of its ends, possibly a read error. V usage is TRBV28 and J usage is TRBJ2-7; TRBD1 agrees at 7 bases. The CDR3 is made up of 13 amino acids. Germline assignment: CDR1 MDHEN and CDR2 SYDVKM. CDR3 bases: TGTGCCACCTCAAAGCCCCCGACAGGGATCGTCGCCTTC. Translating it yields CATSKPPTGIVAF. Looking up the rest from reference TRBV28 and TRBJ2-7 gives the full variable domain: DVKVTQSSRYLVKRTGEKVFLECVQDMDHENMFWYRQDPGLGLRLIYFSYDVKMKEKGDIPEGYSVSREKKERFSLILESASTNQTSMYLCATSKPPTGIVAFGPGTRLTVT.

As for this clone: A junction boundary mismatches the germline segment, possibly from a read error. The chain links TRBV7-8 to TRBJ1-6; D remains unclear. This CDR3 is built from 16 residues. Germline V gives CDR1 SGHVS, CDR2 FQNEAQ. The chain's CDR3 is CANSLKTSSYNSPLHF. The CDR3 bases are TGTGCCAACAGCTTAAAGACGAGCTCCTATAATTCACCCCTCCACTTT.

This clone was counted once. J is TRBJ2-7 and V is TRBV27; the D is unclear. There are 16 residues in the CDR3. Trimming cost V 0 bases and J 0 bases, with 12 bases left between them. Germline CDR1 is MNHEY and CDR2 is SMNVEV (reference sequence). The CDR3 spells CASSLSGRANSYEQYF. Here the CDR3 DNA reads TGTGCCAGCAGTTTATCGGGTCGGGCGAACTCCTACGAGCAGTACTTC.

The rearrangement links TRBV19 to TRBJ2-4; D is ambiguous. The V gene lost 9 bases and the J gene lost 2 bases, with 8 bases spanning the gap. Per the germline V gene, CDR1 is LNHDA and CDR2 is SQIVND (reference sequence). This CDR3 contains 12 residues. Here the CDR3 DNA reads TGTGCCAGCCTGGGGACCAAAAACATTCAGTACTTC. Translation gives CASLGTKNIQYF.

The V and J genes are TRBV6-2 or TRBV6-3 and TRBJ2-7, with unresolved D. The germline V and J ends were trimmed by 0 bases and 2 bases, with 2 bases remaining between them. CDR3 length: 12 amino acids. The germline gives CDR1 MNHEY, CDR2 SVGEGT. CDR3 loop: CASSYSAYEQYF. CDR3 nucleotides: TGTGCCAGCAGTTACTCGGCCTACGAGCAGTACTTC.

CDR3 in DNA: TGCGCCAGCAGCTTGCCGACAGGACAGGGGAACACTGAAGCTTTCTTT. Its translation is CASSLPTGQGNTEAFF. This chain links TRBV5-1 with TRBJ1-1; 8 bases line up with TRBD1. The CDR3 has 16 residues. The V gene end was trimmed by 1 base and the J gene end by 1 base; junction bases not matched to a gene: 6. Germline lookup yields CDR1 SGHRS and CDR2 YFSETQ.

The rearrangement joins TRBV29-1 to TRBJ2-1; 9 nucleotides line up with TRBD1. J was trimmed by 3 bases and V by 6 bases; bases with no gene match: 6. This CDR3 has 14 amino acids. Germline V lookup: CDR1 SQVTM, CDR2 ANQGSEA. The CDR3 DNA reads TGCAGCGTGGGGGGGACAGGGCGCTACAATGAGCAGTTCTTC. Translation gives CSVGGTGRYNEQFF.

This chain links TRBV2 with TRBJ1-1; D is uncertain. V was shortened by 7 bases and J by 1 base, with 13 bases between the two germline ends. The germline CDR1 and CDR2 sequences are SNHLY and FYNNEI. CDR3 size: 14 residues. For the CDR3, the DNA is TGTGCCAGCACCGGACCTAATCCGAACACTGAAGCTTTCTTT. It is translated as CASTGPNPNTEAFF.

This chain uses TRBV29-1 with TRBJ1-1, with D uncertain. The V gene lost 4 bases and the J gene lost 1 base, with 10 bases spanning the gap. This CDR3 is 13 amino acids long. CDR1 and CDR2 (germline): SQVTM, ANQGSEA. Written as DNA, the CDR3 is TGCAGCGTTGTTGTGAGGAGGAACACTGAAGCTTTCTTT. Its protein is CSVVVRRNTEAFF.

This rearrangement joins TRBV28 to TRBJ2-3, with D unresolved. With 6 bases removed from V and 0 bases from J, the gap between germline ends came to 13 bases. The CDR3 sequence is 15 residues long. Germline values: CDR1 MDHEN, CDR2 SYDVKM. CDR3 in DNA: TGTGCCAGCAGACCCAACCGAGTTAGCACAGATACGCAGTATTTT. It codes for CASRPNRVSTDTQYF. The full variable domain, completed using reference TRBV28 and TRBJ2-3, is DVKVTQSSRYLVKRTGEKVFLECVQDMDHENMFWYRQDPGLGLRLIYFSYDVKMKEKGDIPEGYSVSREKKERFSLILESASTNQTSMYLCASRPNRVSTDTQYFGPGTRLTVL.

The chain's CDR3 is CASSRQGNGYTF. DNA for the CDR3: TGTGCCAGCAGTAGACAGGGTAATGGCTACACCTTC. The chain links TRBV2 to TRBJ1-2, with TRBD1 matching 7 bases. CDR1 is SNHLY, CDR2 FYNNEI, per germline. J lost 6 bases, V lost 5 bases, and 3 bases had no gene match. The CDR3 has 12 residues.

The chain links TRBV7-8 to TRBJ2-1; no definite D call. CDR1 is SGHVS and CDR2 is FQNEAQ in the germline V gene. Trimming removed 5 bases from V and 6 bases from J, with 5 bases in between. The CDR3 consists of 11 residues. The CDR3 sequence: CASSQTNEQFF. CDR3 DNA: TGTGCCAGCAGCCAAACCAATGAGCAGTTCTTC.

The chain uses TRBV27 and TRBJ2-1; D unresolved. Trimming cost V 3 bases and J 4 bases, with 10 bases left between them. The length of the CDR3 is 14 residues. Germline V gene data show CDR1 as MNHEY and CDR2 as SMNVEV (reference sequence). CDR3 sequence (DNA): TGTGCCAGCAGTTTTGGCGAGGTATACAATGAGCAGTTCTTC. Amino acids: CASSFGEVYNEQFF.

The chain has TRBV10-3 and TRBJ1-2; TRBD1 matches at 7 bases. CDR3 size: 14 residues. Germline CDR1 ENHRY, CDR2 SYGVKD. V gave up 2 bases and J gave up 7 bases; unmatched junction bases: 7. CDR3 sequence (DNA): TGTGCCATCAGTGAGAGCGACAGGGAGGGTGGCTACACCTTC. It translates to CAISESDREGGYTF.

The gene calls are TRBV5-1 and TRBJ2-1; 11 bases agree with TRBD2. The CDR3 is made up of 16 amino acids. J lost 6 bases, V lost 4 bases, and 9 bases had no gene match. Germline-derived CDR1 and CDR2 are SGHRS and YFSETQ. The CDR3 bases are TGCGCCAGCAGCCCAATTCTAGCGGGAGGATTCAATGAGCAGTTCTTC. It encodes CASSPILAGGFNEQFF.

The chain joins TRBV10-2 to TRBJ2-1, with 11 nucleotides matching TRBD2. CDR3 length: 16 amino acids. Germline CDR1 and CDR2: WSHSY and SAAADI. The V gene end was trimmed by 6 bases and the J gene end by 5 bases; junction bases not matched to a gene: 9. In nucleotides, the CDR3 is TGCGCCAGCAGAGAAGCGGGACTAGCGGACCACAATGAGCAGTTCTTC. Amino acid sequence: CASREAGLADHNEQFF.

This clone has a single count. J is TRBJ1-6 and V is TRBV5-1; maybe TRBD1 (5 bases). Germline-derived CDR1 and CDR2 are SGHRS and YFSETQ. The CDR3 extends over 16 amino acids. The V end was cut by 0 bases, the J end by 4 bases, with 11 bases between. CDR3 residues: CASSLGRDGYNSPLHF. The CDR3 DNA sequence: TGCGCCAGCAGCTTGGGCCGGGACGGGTATAATTCACCCCTCCACTTT.

The J gene is TRBJ1-4, the V gene TRBV27; no firm D call. V gave up 8 bases and J gave up 2 bases, with 12 bases separating them. This CDR3 has 14 residues. The germline gives CDR1 MNHEY, CDR2 SMNVEV (reference sequence). The CDR3: CASRRGATNEKLFF. The CDR3 region has the DNA TGTGCCAGCCGCAGAGGCGCGACTAATGAAAAACTGTTTTTT. The whole variable domain, remainder taken from reference TRBV27 and TRBJ1-4, is EAQVTQNPRYLITVTGKKLTVTCSQNMNHEYMSWYRQDPGLGLRQIYYSMNVEVTDKGDVPEGYKVSRKEKRNFPLILESPSPNQTSLYFCASRRGATNEKLFFGSGTQLSVL.

Only one count was recorded for this clone. The V and J genes are TRBV7-9 and TRBJ1-2; D perhaps matches TRBD1 (6 bases). Germline CDR1 reads SEHNR; CDR2 reads FQNEAQ (reference sequence). The CDR3 has 14 amino acids. The V and J ends lost 1 base and 8 bases respectively, with 14 bases between them. The chain's CDR3 is CASSLDQGHTGYTF. For the CDR3, the DNA is TGTGCCAGCAGCTTAGATCAGGGACATACCGGCTACACCTTC.

The CDR3 DNA reads TGTGCCAGCAGCGAAAGCGGGACCACTGGGGGGGAGACCCAGTACTTC. It encodes CASSESGTTGGETQYF. V is TRBV9 and J is TRBJ2-5; 7 bases line up with TRBD2. The CDR3 contains 16 residues. In germline, CDR1 is SGDLS, CDR2 YYNGEE. Trimming removed 3 bases from V and 5 bases from J; junction bases left unmatched: 13.

This clone was counted a few times. The V and J genes are TRBV28 and TRBJ1-4; TRBD1 might be the D (5 bases). This CDR3 is 16 amino acids long. V lost 5 bases and J lost 7, with 20 bases in between. Germline assignment: CDR1 MDHEN and CDR2 SYDVKM. The CDR3 DNA reads as TGTGCCAGCAGTCCCCATCGGGGGATTCAGAGTGAAAAACTGTTTTTT. This encodes CASSPHRGIQSEKLFF.

The CDR3, as DNA: TGTGCCTGGAGTGTAATCGGTATCACCGGGGAGCTGTTTTTT. This gives the protein CAWSVIGITGELFF. The V gene is TRBV30, the J gene TRBJ2-2; D gene uncertain. Looked up from germline, CDR1 is GTSNPN and CDR2 is SVGIG (reference sequence). The CDR3 is 14 amino acids. Trimming removed 0 bases from V and 4 bases from J, with 9 bases in between.